This TCR beta chain was recovered during a study of T cell responses to AZD1222 COVID-19 vaccine. Whole-study findings and limits: Across the whole spike, CD4 TCRs peaked at regions 160-218 and 743-854. The sample set comprised mostly white British donors with more females, and clonal diversity was possibly underestimated.

The germline V gene has CDR1 SGHNT and CDR2 YYREEE (reference sequence). V dropped 5 bases and J dropped 5; count of bases not matched to a gene: 5. The CDR3 is 13 amino acids. Sequencing used immunoSEQ multiplex PCR; TCRdb keeps in-frame clones, though not all of them. The sample contains 120,000 to 150,000 clones, roughly nine tenths of which appear only once. This clone was picked up a small number of times. Antigen unknown. This TCR was sampled from an adult in good health. The source was peripheral blood, collected on day 0 of AZD1222 vaccination. V is TRBV5-4 and J is TRBJ2-7; 9 positions match TRBD1. The CDR3 DNA follows: TGTGCCAGCAGACCACAGGGGGCGGACGAGCAGTACTTC. Amino acid sequence: CASRPQGADEQYF.